These 2 T cell receptor beta chains were all obtained from the same sample, sequenced in a study of CD8+ T cells in alopecia areata. TCR sequencing used cDNA made by reverse transcription of extracted RNA. Assay used: immunoSEQ multiplex PCR; TCRdb lists only in-frame clones, some missing. The sample has 100,000 to 150,000 clones; approximately 60% are singletons. Noted treatment: oral pan-JAK inhibitor, 5-10 mg twice daily. This sample comprised CD4+ T cells sorted from blood, obtained at week 4, from a patient treated with tofacitinib. The receptor set was obtained from a human donor with alopecia areata.

The chain is built from TRBV10-3 and TRBJ2-2; 9 bases match TRBD1. This CDR3 is 16 amino acids long. Germline V lookup: CDR1 ENHRY, CDR2 SYGVKD. V lost 3 bases to trimming and J lost 6 bases; unmatched junction nucleotides: 8. CDR3 nucleotides: TGTGCCATCAGTGATTTGTGGGGACAGGGCCCCGGGGAGCTGTTTTTT. It is translated as CAISDLWGQGPGELFF.

The chain recombines TRBV5-1 with TRBJ2-2; D may be TRBD1 (6 bases). Germline CDR1 reads SGHRS; CDR2 reads YFSETQ. This CDR3 contains 14 residues. Trimming shortened V by 4 bases and J by 5 bases, and 12 bases separated the two germline ends. The CDR3: CASSPYQGTGELFF. As DNA, the CDR3 is TGCGCCAGCAGCCCCTACCAGGGGACCGGGGAGCTGTTTTTT. Supplemented by reference TRBV5-1 and TRBJ2-2, the full variable domain reads KAGVTQTPRYLIKTRGQQVTLSCSPISGHRSVSWYQQTPGQGLQFLFEYFSETQRNKGNFPGRFSGRQFSNSRSEMNVSTLELGDSALYLCASSPYQGTGELFFGEGSRLTVL.